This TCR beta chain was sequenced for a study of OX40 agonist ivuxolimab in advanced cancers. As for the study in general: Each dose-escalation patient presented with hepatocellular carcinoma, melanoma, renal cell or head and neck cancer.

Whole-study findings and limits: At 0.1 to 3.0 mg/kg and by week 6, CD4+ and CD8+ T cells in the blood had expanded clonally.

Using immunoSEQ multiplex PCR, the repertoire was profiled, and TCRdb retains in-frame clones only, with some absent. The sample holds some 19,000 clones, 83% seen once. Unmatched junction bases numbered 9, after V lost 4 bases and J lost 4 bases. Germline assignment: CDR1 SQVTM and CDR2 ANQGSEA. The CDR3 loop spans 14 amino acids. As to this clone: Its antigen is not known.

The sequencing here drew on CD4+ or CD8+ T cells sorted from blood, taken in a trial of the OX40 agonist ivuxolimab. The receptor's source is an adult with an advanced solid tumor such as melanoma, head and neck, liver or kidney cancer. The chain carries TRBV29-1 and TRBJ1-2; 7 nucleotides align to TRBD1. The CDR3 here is CSVVAGGAFYGYTF. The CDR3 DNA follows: TGCAGCGTTGTAGCAGGGGGGGCCTTCTATGGCTACACCTTC. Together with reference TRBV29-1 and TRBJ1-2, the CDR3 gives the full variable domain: SAVISQKPSRDICQRGTSLTIQCQVDSQVTMMFWYRQQPGQSLTLIATANQGSEATYESGFVIDKFPISRPNLTFSTLTVSNMSPEDSSIYLCSVVAGGAFYGYTFGSGTRLTVV.